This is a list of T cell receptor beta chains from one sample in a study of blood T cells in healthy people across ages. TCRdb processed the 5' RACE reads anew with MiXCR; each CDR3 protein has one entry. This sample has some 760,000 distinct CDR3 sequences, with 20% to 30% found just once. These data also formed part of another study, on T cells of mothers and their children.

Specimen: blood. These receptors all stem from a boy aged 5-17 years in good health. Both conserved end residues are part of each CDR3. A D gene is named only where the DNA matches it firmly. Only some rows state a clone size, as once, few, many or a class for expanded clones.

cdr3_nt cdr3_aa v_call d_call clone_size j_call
TGTGCCGGCAGTTCGAGAACCGATGCGCAGTATTTT CAGSSRTDAQYF TRBV12-3/TRBV12-4 - - TRBJ2-3
TGTGCCAGCAGCGATCGGGGGAAACGAGGAGAGACCCAGTACTTC CASSDRGKRGETQYF TRBV6-2/TRBV6-3 - - TRBJ2-5
TGTGCCAGCTCACCATCGTCCGGGGGTAGTAGCACAGATACGCAGTATTTT CASSPSSGGSSTDTQYF TRBV18 - few TRBJ2-3
TGCAGTGCTTCGACTAGCGGCCACAGATACAATGAGCAGTTCTTC CSASTSGHRYNEQFF TRBV20-1 TRBD2 - TRBJ2-1
TGTGCCAGCAGTCCACTGGGCCTCCGGGGGGAGGCCTACGAGCAGTACTTC CASSPLGLRGEAYEQYF TRBV28 TRBD2 few TRBJ2-7
TGTGCCAGCAGCCCCTGGGATGGCAGCGTCTATACCTACGAGCAGTACTTC CASSPWDGSVYTYEQYF TRBV7-9 - - TRBJ2-7
TGTGCTAGTGGTTTGTCTAGCGGGAGGTACAATGAGCAGTTCTTC CASGLSSGRYNEQFF TRBV12-5 TRBD2 - TRBJ2-1
TGTACCAGCAGCCAAACCGACAGGAACACCGGGGAGCTGTTTTTT CTSSQTDRNTGELFF TRBV6-6 - few TRBJ2-2
TGTGCCTGCGGGGTGGATTTCTACGAGCAGTACTTC CACGVDFYEQYF TRBV12-3/TRBV12-4 - few TRBJ2-7
TGTGCCAGCAGCTTAGGACGGACCGCCTACGAGCAGTACTTC CASSLGRTAYEQYF TRBV7-8 - - TRBJ2-7
TGCAGTGCTACCCCCGGGGCCAGGGTAAATGAGCAGTTCTTC CSATPGARVNEQFF TRBV20-1 - few TRBJ2-1
TGTGCCAGCAGCTTATTACTAGCGGGAGTCTATGAGCAGTTCTTC CASSLLLAGVYEQFF TRBV11-1 TRBD2 few TRBJ2-1
TGTGCCAGCAGCCTTGCTCAGGGGGGGGACAATGAGCAGTTCTTC CASSLAQGGDNEQFF TRBV9 - many TRBJ2-1
TGTGCCAGCAGCTTAGGTTTTCCTAGCAGAGAGACCCAGTACTTC CASSLGFPSRETQYF TRBV11-2 - - TRBJ2-5
TGTGCCAGCAGTTCAGCCCGGGACAACGAGCAGTACTTC CASSSARDNEQYF TRBV12-3/TRBV12-4 - - TRBJ2-7
TGTGCCAGCAGTTCCGGGACTACCTCCTACAATGAGCAGTTCTTC CASSSGTTSYNEQFF TRBV6-2/TRBV6-3 TRBD2 few TRBJ2-1
TGCAGTGCTACTAAGGGGGCTGGGGCCAACGTCCTGACTTTC CSATKGAGANVLTF TRBV20-1 - few TRBJ2-6
TGTGCCAGCAGTCACAGACGTCGGGACAGGGTCTACTATGGCTACACCTTC CASSHRRRDRVYYGYTF TRBV28 TRBD1 few TRBJ1-2
TGTGCCATCAAGGGACAGGGCCTTAGCACAGATACGCAGTATTTT CAIKGQGLSTDTQYF TRBV10-3 TRBD1 - TRBJ2-3
TGTGCCAGCAGTGTTACGTCGGTAGGACCTAATGGCTACACCTTC CASSVTSVGPNGYTF TRBV2 - - TRBJ1-2
TGTGCCAGCAGTAACTCCGGGAGCCCGGAGGGCTACACCTTC CASSNSGSPEGYTF TRBV12-3/TRBV12-4 - - TRBJ1-2
TGCAGCGTTGAGAAAGCAGGGACTAGCGGATCCTACGAGCAGTACTTC CSVEKAGTSGSYEQYF TRBV29-1 TRBD2 few TRBJ2-7
TGCGCCAGCAGCTTTGGAGATTCGGAGACCCAGTACTTC CASSFGDSETQYF TRBV5-1 - - TRBJ2-5
TGCAGCGTTGAAGTGGGGGGTGCTTATGGCTACACCTTC CSVEVGGAYGYTF TRBV29-1 - - TRBJ1-2
TGCAGTGCTACCGCCGGCTATAGCACCTACGAGCAGTACTTC CSATAGYSTYEQYF TRBV20-1 - - TRBJ2-7
TGTGCCAGCAGTTCCCCCTATAGCAATCAGCCCCAGCATTTT CASSSPYSNQPQHF TRBV28 - - TRBJ1-5
TGTGCCAGCAGCTTAGAACGCTGGGCCTACGAGCAGTACTTC CASSLERWAYEQYF TRBV7-2 - - TRBJ2-7
TGTGCCAGCAGCGTAGTTGCGGGAGCTAACAATGAGCAGTTCTTC CASSVVAGANNEQFF TRBV9 TRBD2 - TRBJ2-1
TGTGCCAGCAGTCCCGGACAGGGCTACACCTTC CASSPGQGYTF TRBV6-6 - - TRBJ1-2
TGTGCCAGCAGTTACTCCTTCGAAAGACTTCAAGAGACCCAGTACTTC CASSYSFERLQETQYF TRBV6-2/TRBV6-3 - once TRBJ2-5
TGTGCCAGCAGCCGGACCGCTAGCGGGAGCTACGAGCAGTACTTC CASSRTASGSYEQYF TRBV7-8 TRBD2 few TRBJ2-7
TGTGCCAGCAGCTTCACTAGGAGTGATGAGCAGTTCTTC CASSFTRSDEQFF TRBV6-5 - few TRBJ2-1
TGTGCCAGCAGCGATTTGGGACTAGCGGGAGGAGAGACCCAGTACTTC CASSDLGLAGGETQYF TRBV2 TRBD2 few TRBJ2-5
TGTGCCAGCAGCTTAGGGTTTAGTGTCTATCAAGAGACCCAGTACTTC CASSLGFSVYQETQYF TRBV7-2 - - TRBJ2-5
TGCAGCGTTTTGACGCGCTCCTACGAGCAGTACTTC CSVLTRSYEQYF TRBV29-1 - few TRBJ2-7
TGCGCCAGCAGCTCGGGACACCCAGGGAACACAGATACGCAGTATTTT CASSSGHPGNTDTQYF TRBV5-1 - - TRBJ2-3
TGTGCCAGCAGCGTAAGCGGGGTTACAGATACGCAGTATTTT CASSVSGVTDTQYF TRBV9 TRBD2 - TRBJ2-3